The clone carrying this T cell receptor (beta chain) was picked up a small number of times. The source of the sample is a study of T-cell reconstitution after alpha-beta-depleted transplantation in children. The length of the CDR3 is 13 residues. Per germline, CDR1 LNHNV and CDR2 YYDKDF (reference sequence). V was clipped by 5 bases and J by 5 bases, with 12 bases between them. Unique molecular identifiers were used to barcode this TCRbeta library. MiXCR was run by TCRdb on the PCR reads, yielding one entry per CDR3 protein. The table shows hundreds of thousands of distinct CDR3 sequences, with approximately 15% occurring only once.

The source material was PBMCs, mostly from graft donor cells, sampled 360 days after TCRalphabeta/CD19-depleted stem cell transplant. The rearrangement links TRBV15 to TRBJ2-5; D gene ambiguous. The clonotype was recovered from a male patient between 2 and 10 years old who had a stem cell transplant for acute lymphoblastic leukemia, so the T cells may come from the graft donor. CDR3 sequence: CATSGVLGETQYF. DNA of the CDR3: TGTGCCACCAGCGGGGTCCTGGGGGAGACCCAGTACTTC. Filled out from reference TRBV15 and TRBJ2-5, the complete variable domain reads DAMVIQNPRYQVTQFGKPVTLSCSQTLNHNVMYWYQQKSSQAPKLLFHYYDKDFNNEADTPDNFQSRRPNTSFCFLDIRSPGLGDTAMYLCATSGVLGETQYFGPGTRLLVL.